A single sample gave rise to the 30 T cell receptor beta chains below, sequenced in a study of T cell repertoires in cytomegalovirus infection. TCRdb reanalysed the reads using MiXCR and keeps one entry per CDR3 protein. The data hold 560,000 or so distinct CDR3 sequences, with approximately 15% observed a single time. The sequenced sample was CD8+ T cells from PBMCs. The receptors here all came from a human donor in good health (CMV status not recorded). Some clones in this sample may be carry-over from other donors' samples.

DNA of the CDR3: TGTGCCAGTAGTATAACACTAGCGGGGGGTCACACAGATACGCAGTATTTT. This sequence encodes CASSITLAGGHTDTQYF. The V gene is TRBV19, the J gene TRBJ2-3; TRBD2 matches at 12 bases. The CDR3 has 17 residues. The J segment lost 2 bases and the V segment lost 2 bases, leaving 5 bases of the junction unmatched. Germline CDR1 and CDR2: LNHDA and SQIVND (reference sequence).

V usage is TRBV12-3 or TRBV12-4 and J usage is TRBJ2-5; TRBD1 aligns across 7 bases. The CDR3 is 14 amino acids. The CDR3 region is CASLRDSDQETQYF. CDR3 in DNA: TGTGCAAGCCTGAGGGACAGTGACCAAGAGACCCAGTACTTC.

The genes are TRBV6-5 and TRBJ2-7; no definite D call. Trimming took off 0 bases at V and 3 bases at J, with 12 bases between the two ends. Germline V gene sequence: CDR1 MNHEY, CDR2 SVGAGI. The CDR3 has 15 amino acids. The chain's CDR3 is CASSYSGMGNYEQYF. CDR3 nucleotide sequence: TGTGCCAGCAGTTACTCAGGGATGGGAAACTACGAGCAGTACTTC.

This clonotype was detected only a few times. The chain has TRBV10-3 and TRBJ1-6, with TRBD1 matching 7 bases. Losses at the gene ends were 3 bases for V and 1 base for J; bases not matched to a gene: 3. CDR3 length equals 16 residues. Germline V lookup: CDR1 ENHRY, CDR2 SYGVKD. The CDR3 bases are TGTGCCATCAGTGAAGCAGGGGGATCCTATAATTCACCCCTCCACTTT. Its translation is CAISEAGGSYNSPLHF.

At least ten counts were recorded for this clonotype. The chain has TRBV7-9 and TRBJ2-1; TRBD2 aligns across 11 bases. The CDR3 consists of 17 residues. The germline V gene has CDR1 SEHNR and CDR2 FQNEAQ (reference sequence). J was trimmed by 0 bases and V by 8 bases; bases with no gene match: 9. The CDR3 here is CASPGLAGGSSYNEQFF. The DNA of the CDR3 is TGTGCCAGCCCAGGGCTAGCGGGAGGAAGCTCCTACAATGAGCAGTTCTTC. Using reference TRBV7-9 and TRBJ2-1 for the parts outside the CDR3, the full variable domain is DTGVSQNPRHKITKRGQNVTFRCDPISEHNRLYWYRQTLGQGPEFLTYFQNEAQLEKSRLLSDRFSAERPKGSFSTLEIQRTEQGDSAMYLCASPGLAGGSSYNEQFFGPGTRLTVL.

This clonotype has at least ten counts. This chain links TRBV7-9 with TRBJ1-2, with 9 nucleotides matching TRBD1. The V gene end was trimmed by 2 bases and the J gene end by 0 bases; junction bases not matched to a gene: 7. From germline, CDR1 is SEHNR and CDR2 FQNEAQ (reference sequence). There are 17 residues in the CDR3. CDR3 in amino acids: CASSLPGTGTSNYGYTF. CDR3 nucleotides: TGTGCCAGCAGCTTACCCGGGACAGGGACGTCTAACTATGGCTACACCTTC.

This chain connects TRBV6-1 to TRBJ2-5; D might be TRBD1 or TRBD2, each matching 5 bases. This CDR3 comprises 15 residues. Trimming shortened V by 0 bases and J by 8 bases, and 16 bases separated the two germline ends. Germline values: CDR1 MNHNS, CDR2 SASEGT. CDR3 DNA sequence: TGTGCCAGCAGTGAAGCCGCTTCGGGGCGTACAACCCAGTACTTC. Translating it yields CASSEAASGRTTQYF.

The genes are TRBV28 and TRBJ1-6, with a possible D match to TRBD1 (6 bases). Trimming took off 3 bases at V and 6 bases at J, with 18 bases between the two ends. This CDR3 comprises 17 residues. The germline V gene encodes CDR1 MDHEN and CDR2 SYDVKM. The CDR3 DNA sequence: TGTGCCAGCAGTTTCTTCGCCCCAGGGGCGCCTAATTCACCCCTCCACTTT. It encodes CASSFFAPGAPNSPLHF.

This clonotype has just a few counts. The chain employs TRBV7-6 and TRBJ1-2; perhaps TRBD1 as D (5 bases). V lost 5 bases, J lost 4 bases, and 14 bases lay in between. Germline V gene sequence: CDR1 SGHVS, CDR2 FNYEAQ. This CDR3 comprises 14 residues. The CDR3 DNA reads as TGTGCCAGCAGCACCCCGGTGAGGGGCTATGGCTACACCTTC. Residues: CASSTPVRGYGYTF.

Ten or more counts support this clonotype. This chain connects TRBV25-1 to TRBJ2-7, with D maybe TRBD2 (7 bases). The germline V and J ends were trimmed by 3 bases and 4 bases, with 19 bases remaining between them. CDR1 and CDR2 from the germline V gene are MGHDK and SYGVNS. CDR3 length: 16 residues. In DNA, the CDR3 is TGTGCCAGCAGTGATTATGCAGGGGAGGGCATTTACGAGCAGTACTTC. Protein sequence: CASSDYAGEGIYEQYF.

This clonotype has a count of ten or more. The chain couples TRBV7-8 to TRBJ1-5, with 7 bases that match TRBD1. The trim removed 1 base at V and 2 bases at J, leaving 5 bases unmatched. Germline V lookup: CDR1 SGHVS, CDR2 FQNEAQ. This CDR3 contains 16 residues. This CDR3 reads CASSLEGARGNQPQHF. The CDR3 DNA reads TGTGCCAGCAGCTTAGAGGGGGCTAGGGGCAATCAGCCCCAGCATTTT.

With regard to this clonotype: Just one base apart from a much larger clone, this may be a read error. As the CDR3 is not closed by the conserved phenylalanine or tryptophan, this likely results from a read error. The chain carries TRBV6-6 and TRBJ2-1; D ambiguous. CDR3 length equals 12 residues. Per the germline V gene, CDR1 is MNHNY and CDR2 is SVGAGI (reference sequence). Trimming left V 3 bases short and J 6 bases short, with 6 bases between. The DNA of the CDR3 is TGTGCCAGCAGTTATAACGTCAATGAGCAGTTCTTA. This codes for CASSYNVNEQFL.

The chain couples TRBV25-1 to TRBJ1-5; no clear D gene. This CDR3 has 14 amino acids. Deletions cut 4 bases from V and 2 bases from J, with 9 bases between. The V gene's germline CDR1 is MGHDK and CDR2 SYGVNS. CDR3 DNA: TGTGCCAGCAGTGGCACGGCAGGCAATCAGCCCCAGCATTTT. Its protein product is CASSGTAGNQPQHF.

This clonotype was seen repeatedly, ten times or more. The J gene is TRBJ2-2, the V gene TRBV7-8; 8 bases align to TRBD2. V was clipped by 5 bases and J by 4 bases; unmatched bases: 3. Germline CDR1 reads SGHVS; CDR2 reads FQNEAQ. The CDR3 is 14 amino acids. CDR3 nucleotides: TGTGCCAGCAGCCCGCGGGGGGCCACCGGGGAGCTGTTTTTT. It codes for CASSPRGATGELFF.

This clonotype was recorded at least ten times. The chain has TRBV6-5 and TRBJ2-7; TRBD1 aligns across 7 bases. CDR3 length: 15 residues. CDR1 and CDR2 from the germline V gene are MNHEY and SVGAGI. V was pared by 5 bases and J by 4 bases, with 11 bases of the junction left unmatched. In nucleotides, the CDR3 is TGTGCCAGCAGTCGTGAACAGGGGTTTGCGTACGAGCAGTACTTC. This encodes CASSREQGFAYEQYF.

The table lists this clonotype with many counts. The rearrangement links TRBV7-9 to TRBJ2-1, with TRBD2 identical over 7 bases. Germline-derived CDR1 and CDR2 are SEHNR and FQNEAQ (reference sequence). CDR3 length equals 14 residues. With 6 bases clipped from V and 4 bases from J, the junction kept 6 bases outside the gene matches. The CDR3: CASRDGGGYNEQFF. DNA of the CDR3: TGTGCCAGCAGGGATGGGGGGGGATACAATGAGCAGTTCTTC.

The rearrangement links TRBV7-9 to TRBJ2-2; TRBD1 aligns across 9 bases. The V gene end was trimmed by 5 bases and the J gene end by 1 base; junction bases not matched to a gene: 5. Germline CDR1 is SEHNR and CDR2 is FQNEAQ (reference sequence). This CDR3 spans 16 amino acids. The DNA of the CDR3 is TGTGCCAGCAGCCCTAGGGGACAGGGGAACACCGGGGAGCTGTTTTTT. Protein: CASSPRGQGNTGELFF.

This clonotype was seen more than once but under ten times. This chain links TRBV20-1 with TRBJ2-1, with TRBD2 matching 7 bases. Germline assignment: CDR1 DFQATT and CDR2 SNEGSKA (reference sequence). V shed 1 base, J shed 8 bases, and the junction held 17 bases outside the gene matches. There are 17 residues in the CDR3. CDR3: CSARVGVSRGRAYEQFF. Here the CDR3 DNA reads TGCAGTGCTAGAGTGGGGGTCTCGAGAGGGAGGGCGTATGAGCAGTTCTTC.

The V and J genes are TRBV27 and TRBJ2-1, with TRBD2 identical over 10 bases. The CDR3 spans 17 residues. V shed 3 bases and J 7 bases; nucleotides not matched to a gene: 12. Germline lookup yields CDR1 MNHEY and CDR2 SMNVEV (reference sequence). As DNA, the CDR3 is TGTGCCAGCAGTTTCGGTTCCGCTAGCGGGAGTGGTAATGAGCAGTTCTTC. It encodes CASSFGSASGSGNEQFF.

This clonotype occurred many times. The V call is TRBV6-5, the J call TRBJ2-1; D is ambiguous. The length of the CDR3 is 15 residues. CDR1 is MNHEY and CDR2 is SVGAGI in the germline V gene. Trimming removed 8 bases at V and 0 bases at J, with 14 bases between. The CDR3, as DNA: TGTGCCAGCCGTTCGACACGCCGCTCCTACAATGAGCAGTTCTTC. Translated: CASRSTRRSYNEQFF.

V gene TRBV9 combines with J gene TRBJ2-1; D perhaps matches TRBD2 (7 bases). With 7 bases removed from V and 0 bases from J, the gap between germline ends came to 8 bases. Looked up from germline, CDR1 is SGDLS and CDR2 is YYNGEE. The CDR3 contains 13 residues. As DNA, the CDR3 is TGTGCCAGCGCGGGGGCCTCCTACAATGAGCAGTTCTTC. Residues: CASAGASYNEQFF.

The gene calls are TRBV6-5 and TRBJ2-7, with a possible D match to TRBD2 (7 bases). The V gene's germline CDR1 is MNHEY and CDR2 SVGAGI. CDR3 size: 16 residues. V was clipped by 0 bases and J by 3 bases, with 15 bases between them. For the CDR3, the DNA is TGTGCCAGCAGTTACTCGAGGGGGGAGCGGGGCTACGAGCAGTACTTC. Translating it yields CASSYSRGERGYEQYF.

This clonotype was seen repeatedly, ten times or more. The J gene is TRBJ1-1, the V gene TRBV7-2; D possibly corresponds to TRBD1 (5 bases). Germline assignment: CDR1 SGHTA and CDR2 FQGNSA. Trimming took off 5 bases at V and 0 bases at J, with 13 bases between the two ends. The CDR3 extends over 15 amino acids. The CDR3 DNA reads TGTGCCAGCAGCGAAACCGGGACTCTGAACACTGAAGCTTTCTTT. It specifies CASSETGTLNTEAFF.

The chain joins TRBV27 to TRBJ1-1; no definite D call. The V and J ends lost 5 bases and 4 bases respectively, with 14 bases between them. Germline V lookup: CDR1 MNHEY, CDR2 SMNVEV (reference sequence). This CDR3 comprises 14 residues. The CDR3 sequence is CASSPSGRATEAFF. CDR3 sequence (DNA): TGTGCCAGCAGTCCTTCTGGGCGGGCCACTGAAGCTTTCTTT.

This clonotype has at least ten counts. This sequence joins TRBV15 and TRBJ2-1; either TRBD1 or TRBD2 may fit D (5 bases each). The CDR3 consists of 17 residues. Trimming took off 0 bases at V and 0 bases at J, with 12 bases between the two ends. Germline CDR1 and CDR2: LNHNV and YYDKDF (reference sequence). The CDR3 coding sequence is TGTGCCACCAGCAGAGAGTTGGCTGGGGGCTCCTACAATGAGCAGTTCTTC. Translation gives CATSRELAGGSYNEQFF.

The rearrangement uses TRBV6-5 and TRBJ1-2; the D gene is possibly TRBD1 (5 bases). The CDR3 contains 15 residues. V was cut by 0 bases and J by 4 bases, with 12 bases left in between. In germline, CDR1 is MNHEY, CDR2 SVGAGI. CDR3 nucleotides: TGTGCCAGCAGTTACTCGCGGGAGGGGATCTATGGCTACACCTTC. Translating gives CASSYSREGIYGYTF.

This clonotype was picked up a small number of times. This chain uses TRBV6-6 with TRBJ1-3, with D tentatively TRBD1 (6 bases). Looked up from germline, CDR1 is MNHNY and CDR2 is SVGAGI (reference sequence). V was cut by 8 bases and J by 3 bases, with 14 bases left in between. The CDR3 runs 14 residues. CDR3 coding DNA: TGTGCCAGCCGACCCGAGGGGGGTGGAAACACCATATATTTT. Its protein product is CASRPEGGGNTIYF.

This clonotype was detected many times. The chain joins TRBV7-9 to TRBJ2-6; 7 bases line up with TRBD1. The CDR3 has 17 residues. CDR1 is SEHNR, CDR2 FQNEAQ, per germline (reference sequence). V lost 5 bases, J lost 0 bases, and 7 bases stayed unmatched. The CDR3 protein is CASSDRDSRSGANVLTF. The CDR3 DNA follows: TGTGCCAGCAGCGACCGGGACAGCCGCTCTGGGGCCAACGTCCTGACTTTC.

This clonotype was recorded at least ten times. The CDR3 sequence: CASSLTDRAWYGELFF. The DNA of the CDR3 is TGTGCCAGCAGCTTAACGGACAGGGCATGGTACGGGGAGCTGTTTTTT. The V and J genes are TRBV7-3 and TRBJ2-2; 8 bases are a match to TRBD1. Germline V gene lookup returns CDR1 SGHTA and CDR2 FQGTGA. Trimming removed 0 bases from V and 7 bases from J; junction bases left unmatched: 7. There are 16 residues in the CDR3.

The J gene is TRBJ1-3, the V gene TRBV11-2, with D hard to call. CDR3 size: 17 residues. Germline assignment: CDR1 SGHAT and CDR2 FQNNGV. V was cut by 3 bases and J by 4 bases, with 19 bases left in between. CDR3 protein: CASSFSAAGRYGNTIYF. The CDR3 region has the DNA TGTGCCAGCAGCTTTTCCGCCGCTGGCCGGTACGGAAACACCATATATTTT.